The 2 T cell receptor beta chains presented below share a single source sample, sequenced in a study of CD8 T cells in Susac syndrome. Random hexamers served to reverse transcribe about 0.5 to 1 ug RNA. One entry per CDR3 protein, called by TCRdb with MiXCR from the immunoSEQ multiplex PCR reads. The sample has hundreds of thousands of distinct CDR3 sequences, 85% to 95% seen once. The sequenced material came from CD4+ T cells from PBMCs. These receptors were collected from a human donor with multiple sclerosis.

The chain carries TRBV12-3 or TRBV12-4 and TRBJ1-5, with D unresolved. V gave up 6 bases and J gave up 4 bases, with 10 bases separating them. The CDR3 spans 13 residues. CDR3 loop: CASSTTRNQPQHF. The CDR3 nucleotides read TGTGCCAGCAGCACGACAAGGAATCAGCCCCAGCATTTT.

This clonotype has only one observation. The chain uses TRBV28 and TRBJ2-2; no firm D call. V shed 4 bases and J shed 0 bases, with 6 bases lying between them. This CDR3 contains 14 residues. From germline, CDR1 is MDHEN and CDR2 SYDVKM. CDR3 amino acids: CASSWYSNTGELFF. The CDR3 coding sequence is TGTGCCAGCAGTTGGTATTCGAACACCGGGGAGCTGTTTTTT.